This T cell receptor beta chain derives from a study of blood T cells in healthy people across ages. Then a second PCR, running roughly 6 to 11 cycles, was carried out with a sample-barcoded 5' primer and a J-beta primer mix. Each cDNA molecule was tagged by a template-switch adaptor with 12 random nucleotides. TCRdb fed the 5' RACE reads into MiXCR, producing one record per CDR3 protein. The profile shows about a million distinct CDR3 sequences, 35% to 45% of them singletons. Donors each provided 8 to 10 milliliters of peripheral blood. Per sample, extraction of total RNA gave at least 6 micrograms in every case. Trimming stripped 5 bases from V and 6 bases from J, with 15 bases between. The CDR3 is made up of 14 amino acids. The germline gives CDR1 SGHRS, CDR2 YFSETQ. Study observations and caveats: More naive CD4+ cells and higher diversity marked long-lived donors relative to aged donors.

Concerning this clonotype: Its antigen is as yet unknown.

The chain has TRBV5-1 and TRBJ1-5; unclear D gene. Source material: blood. The sequence derives from a man aged 18-30 years in good health. Here the CDR3 reads CASSRSGPPQPQHF. CDR3 coding DNA: TGCGCCAGCAGTCGTTCGGGTCCCCCTCAGCCCCAGCATTTT.